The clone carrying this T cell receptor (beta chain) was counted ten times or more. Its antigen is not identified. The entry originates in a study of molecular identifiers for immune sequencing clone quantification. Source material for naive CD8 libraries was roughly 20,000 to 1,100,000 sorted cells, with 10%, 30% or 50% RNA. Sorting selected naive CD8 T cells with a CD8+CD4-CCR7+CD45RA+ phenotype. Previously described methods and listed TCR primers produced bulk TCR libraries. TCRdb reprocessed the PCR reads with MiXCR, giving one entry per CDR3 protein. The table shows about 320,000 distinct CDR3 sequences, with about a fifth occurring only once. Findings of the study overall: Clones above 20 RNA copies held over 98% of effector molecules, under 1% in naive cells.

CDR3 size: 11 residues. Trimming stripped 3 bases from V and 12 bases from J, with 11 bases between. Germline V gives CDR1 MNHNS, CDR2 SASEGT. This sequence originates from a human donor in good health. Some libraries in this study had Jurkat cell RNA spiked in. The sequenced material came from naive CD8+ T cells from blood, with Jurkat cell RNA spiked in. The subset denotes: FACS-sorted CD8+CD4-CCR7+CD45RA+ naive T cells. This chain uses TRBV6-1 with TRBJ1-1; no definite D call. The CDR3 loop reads CASSDWAFSFF. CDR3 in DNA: TGTGCCAGCAGTGACTGGGCTTTTTCTTTCTTT.